This TCR beta chain stems from a study of T cell repertoires in cytomegalovirus infection. Each CDR3 protein is one row after TCRdb ran MiXCR on the reads. The sample consists of some 800,000 distinct CDR3 sequences, approximately 30% of them appearing once. Overall study results and limits: Carriers of CMV and the relevant HLA type were discriminated by public TCR beta frequency.

V was trimmed by 0 bases and J by 2 bases, leaving 6 bases between them. This CDR3 spans 14 amino acids. Germline CDR1 reads MNHEY; CDR2 reads SMNVEV (reference sequence). This clonotype was observed at least ten times. What it binds is not known. Specimen: cultured CD8+ T cells from PBMCs, collected from culture after CMV antigen stimulation. The chain joins TRBV27 to TRBJ2-3; the D is unclear. The source is a human donor in good health (CMV status not recorded). Some clones in this sample may be carry-over from other donors' samples. CDR3 sequence reads: CASSLSIVTDTQYF. The CDR3 coding sequence is TGTGCCAGCAGTTTATCGATAGTCACAGATACGCAGTATTTT.